The 6 T cell receptor beta chains given below trace back to one sample, sequenced in a study of human T cells and chemical hapten exposure. TCRdb re-called the RACE reads with MiXCR, one entry per CDR3 protein. The repertoire includes around 56,000 distinct CDR3 sequences, around 10% of them detected once, and around 10% sits in the top ten. Time point meaning: pre-sensitization, week 0. Regarding treatment: therapeutic diphenylcyclopropenone sensitization with weekly scalp DPC. Sequences were derived from whole blood, sampled in connection with sensitization to the hapten diphenylcyclopropenone (DPC). The source of these receptors is a man in his forties or fifties with alopecia areata. Some clones in this sample may be carry-over from other donors' samples.

The V call is TRBV19, the J call TRBJ2-1; D perhaps matches TRBD1 (5 bases). The CDR3 has 15 amino acids. In germline, CDR1 is LNHDA, CDR2 SQIVND (reference sequence). V was trimmed by 1 base and J by 7 bases, leaving 14 bases between them. CDR3 DNA sequence: TGTGCCAGTAGTATAGGAAGGGGCGCGGAGAATGAGCAGTTCTTC. This sequence encodes CASSIGRGAENEQFF.

This chain links TRBV12-3 or TRBV12-4 with TRBJ2-6; D might be TRBD1 (5 bases). Trimming cost V 8 bases and J 0 bases, with 14 bases left between them. This CDR3 contains 16 residues. CDR3: CASLTDRFSGANVLTF. The CDR3 nucleotides read TGTGCCAGCCTGACAGATCGATTCTCTGGGGCCAACGTCCTGACTTTC.

The rearrangement uses TRBV6-6 and TRBJ2-1, with a possible D match to TRBD2 (6 bases). V was shortened by 2 bases and J by 4 bases, with 12 bases between the two germline ends. This CDR3 is 15 amino acids long. Looked up from germline, CDR1 is MNHNY and CDR2 is SVGAGI (reference sequence). The CDR3 region is CASSYGSGDYNEQFF. As DNA, the CDR3 is TGTGCCAGCAGTTACGGTTCGGGGGATTACAATGAGCAGTTCTTC.

This clonotype was observed many times. This chain joins TRBV28 and TRBJ2-1; D is undetermined. The CDR3 has 15 amino acids. Germline CDR1 and CDR2: MDHEN and SYDVKM. Trimming left V 5 bases short and J 0 bases short, with 11 bases between. In DNA, the CDR3 is TGTGCCAGCAGTAACCAGGATGGCTCCTACAATGAGCAGTTCTTC. It specifies CASSNQDGSYNEQFF.

V usage is TRBV7-8 and J usage is TRBJ2-3; maybe TRBD2 (5 bases). The CDR3 has 16 residues. V lost 4 bases to trimming and J lost 1 base, with 15 bases between them. Germline assignment: CDR1 SGHVS and CDR2 FQNEAQ. The DNA of the CDR3 is TGTGCCAGCAGCTCCAGCGGAGCGGCTGGCACAGATACGCAGTATTTT. Amino acid sequence: CASSSSGAAGTDTQYF.

This rearrangement joins TRBV4-3 to TRBJ2-6; D unclear. Germline V gene sequence: CDR1 LGHNA, CDR2 YSLEER. Trimming shortened V by 0 bases and J by 2 bases, and 5 bases separated the two germline ends. CDR3 length: 15 residues. The DNA of the CDR3 is TGCGCCAGCAGCCAAGAGGGGACTGGGGCCAACGTCCTGACTTTC. Protein: CASSQEGTGANVLTF.